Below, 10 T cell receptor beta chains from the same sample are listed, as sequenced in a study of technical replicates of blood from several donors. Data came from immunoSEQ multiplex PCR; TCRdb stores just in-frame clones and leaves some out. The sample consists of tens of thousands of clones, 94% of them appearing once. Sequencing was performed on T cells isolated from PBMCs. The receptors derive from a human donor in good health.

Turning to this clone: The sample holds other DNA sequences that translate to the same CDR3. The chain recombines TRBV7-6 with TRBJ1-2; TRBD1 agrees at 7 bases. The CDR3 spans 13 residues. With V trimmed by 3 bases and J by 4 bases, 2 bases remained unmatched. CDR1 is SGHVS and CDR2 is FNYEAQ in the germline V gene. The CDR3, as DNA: TGTGCCAGCAGCTTTCCAGGGGGCTATGGCTACACCTTC. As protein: CASSFPGGYGYTF.

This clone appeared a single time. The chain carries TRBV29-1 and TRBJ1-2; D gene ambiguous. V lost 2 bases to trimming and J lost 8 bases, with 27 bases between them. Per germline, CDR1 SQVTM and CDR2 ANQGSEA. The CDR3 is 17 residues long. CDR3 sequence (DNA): TGCAGCGTTGAAAAGTCCGTGGAACAATTATGGAGGTTGGGCTACACCTTC. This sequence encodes CSVEKSVEQLWRLGYTF.

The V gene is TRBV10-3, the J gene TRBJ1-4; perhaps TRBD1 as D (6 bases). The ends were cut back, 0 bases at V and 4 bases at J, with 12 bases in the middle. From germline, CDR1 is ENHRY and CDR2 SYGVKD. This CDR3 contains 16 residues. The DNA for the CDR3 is TGTGCCATCAGTGAGTCGTTGGGGGCTGTTAATGAAAAACTGTTTTTT. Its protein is CAISESLGAVNEKLFF.

The CDR3 spells CASSPTGTPYEQYF. CDR3 DNA: TGCGCCAGCAGCCCCACAGGGACACCCTACGAGCAGTACTTC. The chain combines TRBV5-1 with TRBJ2-7, with D maybe TRBD1 (6 bases). The CDR3 runs to 14 residues. Trimming shortened V by 4 bases and J by 2 bases, and 13 bases separated the two germline ends. Per the germline V gene, CDR1 is SGHRS and CDR2 is YFSETQ.

This chain's CDR3 is CASSLGGGGRSYNEQFF. In DNA form, the CDR3 reads TGTGCCAGCAGCTTGGGGGGCGGCGGGAGGTCCTACAATGAGCAGTTCTTC. The chain combines TRBV5-4 with TRBJ2-1; 8 bases are shared with TRBD2. J was trimmed by 1 base and V by 0 bases; bases with no gene match: 6. Germline CDR1 is SGHNT and CDR2 is YYREEE (reference sequence). The length of the CDR3 is 17 residues.

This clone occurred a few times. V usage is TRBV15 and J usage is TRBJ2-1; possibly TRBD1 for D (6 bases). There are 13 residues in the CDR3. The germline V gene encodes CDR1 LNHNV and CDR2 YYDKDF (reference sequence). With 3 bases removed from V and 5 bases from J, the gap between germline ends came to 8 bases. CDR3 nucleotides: TGTGCCACCAGCAGGAACAGGGACAATGAGCAGTTCTTC. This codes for CATSRNRDNEQFF.

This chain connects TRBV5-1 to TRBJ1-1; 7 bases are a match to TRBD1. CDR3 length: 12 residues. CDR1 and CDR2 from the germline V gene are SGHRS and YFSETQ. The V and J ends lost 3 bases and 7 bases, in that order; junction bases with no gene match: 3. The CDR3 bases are TGCGCCAGCAGCTGGGACAGCCATGAAGCTTTCTTT. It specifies CASSWDSHEAFF.

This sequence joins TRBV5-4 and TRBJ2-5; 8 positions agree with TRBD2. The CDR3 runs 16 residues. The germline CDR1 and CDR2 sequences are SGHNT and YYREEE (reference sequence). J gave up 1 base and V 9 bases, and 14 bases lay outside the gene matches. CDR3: CATQTGGRGVQETQYF. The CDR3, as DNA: TGTGCCACCCAGACGGGGGGGCGGGGGGTCCAAGAGACCCAGTACTTC.

CDR3 in DNA: TGTGCCAGCAGCATACGGGGGACAGGCAGGTACGAGCAGTACTTC. Protein: CASSIRGTGRYEQYF. V is TRBV7-9 and J is TRBJ2-7, with TRBD1 matching over 8 bases. Germline trimming cut 5 bases from V and 4 bases from J; bases unmatched to any gene: 10. The CDR3 is 15 residues long. Germline CDR1 and CDR2: SEHNR and FQNEAQ (reference sequence).

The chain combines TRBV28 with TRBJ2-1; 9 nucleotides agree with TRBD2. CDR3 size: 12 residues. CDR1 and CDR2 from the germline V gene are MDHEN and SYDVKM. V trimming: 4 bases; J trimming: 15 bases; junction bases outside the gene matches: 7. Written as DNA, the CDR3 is TGTGCCAGCAGTTCGACTAGCGGCCTCCCGTTCTTC. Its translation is CASSSTSGLPFF.